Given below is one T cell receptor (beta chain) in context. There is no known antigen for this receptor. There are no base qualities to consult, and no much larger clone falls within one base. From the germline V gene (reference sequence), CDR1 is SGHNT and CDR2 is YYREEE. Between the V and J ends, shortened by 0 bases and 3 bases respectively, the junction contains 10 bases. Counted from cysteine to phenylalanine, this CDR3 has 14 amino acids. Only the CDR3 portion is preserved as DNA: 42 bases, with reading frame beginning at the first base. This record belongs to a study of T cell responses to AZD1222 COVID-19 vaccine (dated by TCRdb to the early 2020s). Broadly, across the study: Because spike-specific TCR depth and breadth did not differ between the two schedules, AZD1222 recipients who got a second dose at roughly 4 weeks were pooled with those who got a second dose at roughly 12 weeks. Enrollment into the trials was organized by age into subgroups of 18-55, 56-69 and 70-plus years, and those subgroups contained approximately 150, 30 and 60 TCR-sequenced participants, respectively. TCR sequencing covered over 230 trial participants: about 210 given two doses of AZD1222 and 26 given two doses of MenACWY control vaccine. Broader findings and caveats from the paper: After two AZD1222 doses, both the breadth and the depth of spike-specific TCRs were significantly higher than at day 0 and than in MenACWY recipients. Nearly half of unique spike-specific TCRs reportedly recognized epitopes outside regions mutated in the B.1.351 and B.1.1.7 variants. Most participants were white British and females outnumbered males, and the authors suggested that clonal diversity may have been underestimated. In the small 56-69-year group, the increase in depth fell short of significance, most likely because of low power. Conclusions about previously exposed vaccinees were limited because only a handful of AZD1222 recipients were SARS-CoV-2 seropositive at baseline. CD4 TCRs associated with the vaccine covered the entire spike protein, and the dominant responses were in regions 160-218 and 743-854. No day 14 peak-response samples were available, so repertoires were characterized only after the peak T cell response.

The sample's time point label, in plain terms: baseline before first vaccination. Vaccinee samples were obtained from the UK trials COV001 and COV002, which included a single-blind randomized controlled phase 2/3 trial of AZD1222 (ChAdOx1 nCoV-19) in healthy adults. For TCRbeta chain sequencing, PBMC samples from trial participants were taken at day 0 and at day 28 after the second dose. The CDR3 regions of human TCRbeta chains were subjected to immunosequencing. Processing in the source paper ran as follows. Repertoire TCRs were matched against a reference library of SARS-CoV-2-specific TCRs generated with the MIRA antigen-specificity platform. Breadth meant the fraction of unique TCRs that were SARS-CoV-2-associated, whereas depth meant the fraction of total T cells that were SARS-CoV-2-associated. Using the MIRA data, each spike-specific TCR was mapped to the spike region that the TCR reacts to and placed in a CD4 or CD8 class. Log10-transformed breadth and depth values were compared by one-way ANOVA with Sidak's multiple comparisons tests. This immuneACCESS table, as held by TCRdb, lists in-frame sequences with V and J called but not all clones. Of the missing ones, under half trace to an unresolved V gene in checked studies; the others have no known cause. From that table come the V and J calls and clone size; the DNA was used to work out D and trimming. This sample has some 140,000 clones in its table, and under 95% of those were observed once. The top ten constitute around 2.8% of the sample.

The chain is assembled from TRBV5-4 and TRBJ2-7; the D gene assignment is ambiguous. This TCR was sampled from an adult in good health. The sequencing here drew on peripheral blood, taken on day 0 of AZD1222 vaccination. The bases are TGTGCCAGCAGCTTGGGTGGTCCCATCTACGAGCAGTACTTC. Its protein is CASSLGGPIYEQYF.